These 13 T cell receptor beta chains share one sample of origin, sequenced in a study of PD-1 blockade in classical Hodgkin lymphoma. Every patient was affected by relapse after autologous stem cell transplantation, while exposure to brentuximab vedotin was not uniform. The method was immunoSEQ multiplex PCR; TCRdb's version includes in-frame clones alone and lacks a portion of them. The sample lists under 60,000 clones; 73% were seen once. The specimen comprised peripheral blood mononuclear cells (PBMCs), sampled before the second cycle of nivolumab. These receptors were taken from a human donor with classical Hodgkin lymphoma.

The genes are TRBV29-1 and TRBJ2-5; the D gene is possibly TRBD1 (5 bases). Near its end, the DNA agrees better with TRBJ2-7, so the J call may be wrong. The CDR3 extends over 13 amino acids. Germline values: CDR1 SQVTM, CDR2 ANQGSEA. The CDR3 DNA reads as TGCGGCCTACCGCGGACACACTCCTACGAGCAGTACTTC. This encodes CGLPRTHSYEQYF.

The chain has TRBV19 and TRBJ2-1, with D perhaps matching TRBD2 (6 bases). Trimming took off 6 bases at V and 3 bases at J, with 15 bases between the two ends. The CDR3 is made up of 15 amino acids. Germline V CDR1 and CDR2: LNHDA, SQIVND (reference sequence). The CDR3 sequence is CASSTPVSGYNEQFF. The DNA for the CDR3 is TGTGCCAGTAGCACTCCGGTTAGCGGCTACAATGAGCAGTTCTTC.

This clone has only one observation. The CDR3 reads CASSLQGGRETQYF. The CDR3 DNA reads TGTGCCAGCAGTCTACAGGGGGGGAGAGAGACCCAGTACTTC. The J gene is TRBJ2-5, the V gene TRBV28, with D possibly TRBD1 on 8 matching bases. V gave up 5 bases and J gave up 4 bases, with 14 bases separating them. The CDR3 spans 14 residues. Germline V gene sequence: CDR1 MDHEN, CDR2 SYDVKM.

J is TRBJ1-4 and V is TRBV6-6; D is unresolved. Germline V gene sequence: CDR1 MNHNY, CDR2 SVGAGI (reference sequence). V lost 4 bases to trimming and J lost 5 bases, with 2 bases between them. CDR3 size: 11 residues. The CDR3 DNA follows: TGTGCCAGCAGTTGGAATGAAAAACTGTTTTTT. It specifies CASSWNEKLFF.

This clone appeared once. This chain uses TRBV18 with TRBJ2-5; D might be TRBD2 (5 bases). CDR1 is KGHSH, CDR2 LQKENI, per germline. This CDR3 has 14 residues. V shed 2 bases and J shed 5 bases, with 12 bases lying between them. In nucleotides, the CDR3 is TGTGCCAGCTCACCAGGTCTGTCGGGGGAGACCCAGTACTTC. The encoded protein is CASSPGLSGETQYF.

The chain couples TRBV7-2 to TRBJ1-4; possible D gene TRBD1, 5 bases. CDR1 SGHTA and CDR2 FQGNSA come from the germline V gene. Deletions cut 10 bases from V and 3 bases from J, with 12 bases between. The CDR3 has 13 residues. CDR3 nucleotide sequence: TGTGCCATCGGGGGGGTATCTAATGAAAAACTGTTTTTT. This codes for CAIGGVSNEKLFF.

The CDR3 region is CASSLAGLGESTDTQYF. The CDR3 DNA reads as TGTGCCAGCAGCTTGGCGGGCTTGGGCGAATCTACAGATACGCAGTATTTT. The rearrangement joins TRBV5-5 to TRBJ2-3, with no clear D. Trimming removed 0 bases at V and 3 bases at J, with 17 bases between. The CDR3 has 17 residues. Per the germline V gene, CDR1 is SGHKS and CDR2 is YYEKEE (reference sequence).

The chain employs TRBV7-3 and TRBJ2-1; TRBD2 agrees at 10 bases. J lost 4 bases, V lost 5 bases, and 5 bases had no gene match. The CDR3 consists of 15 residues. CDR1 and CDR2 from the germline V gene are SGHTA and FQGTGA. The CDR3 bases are TGTGCCAGCAGCCAAACTAGCGGGGCTTACAATGAGCAGTTCTTC. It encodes CASSQTSGAYNEQFF.

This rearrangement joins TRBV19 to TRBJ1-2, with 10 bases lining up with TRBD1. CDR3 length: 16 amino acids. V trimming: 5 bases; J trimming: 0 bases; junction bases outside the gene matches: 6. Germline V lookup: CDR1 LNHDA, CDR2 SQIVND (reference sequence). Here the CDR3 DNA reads TGTGCCAGTAGTCGTCCCGGGACAGGGGCTAACTATGGCTACACCTTC. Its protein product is CASSRPGTGANYGYTF.

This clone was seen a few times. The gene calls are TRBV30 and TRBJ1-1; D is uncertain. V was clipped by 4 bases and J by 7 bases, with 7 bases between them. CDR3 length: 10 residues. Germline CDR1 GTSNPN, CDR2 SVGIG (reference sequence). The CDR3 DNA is TGTGCCTGGACTGGAGGTGAAGCTTTCTTT. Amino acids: CAWTGGEAFF.

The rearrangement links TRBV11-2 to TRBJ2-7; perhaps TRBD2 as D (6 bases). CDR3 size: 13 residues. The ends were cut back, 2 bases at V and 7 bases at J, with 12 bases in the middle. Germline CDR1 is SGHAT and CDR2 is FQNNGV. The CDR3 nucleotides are TGTGCCAGCAGCTTAAGTCCCGCGGGAGAGCAGTACTTC. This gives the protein CASSLSPAGEQYF.

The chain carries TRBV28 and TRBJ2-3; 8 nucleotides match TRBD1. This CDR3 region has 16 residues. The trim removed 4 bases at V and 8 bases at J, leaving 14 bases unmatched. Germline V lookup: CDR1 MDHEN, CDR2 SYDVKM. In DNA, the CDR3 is TGTGCCAGCAGTTCCCCGACGACAGGGGTCGGGAGTACGCAGTATTTT. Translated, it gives CASSSPTTGVGSTQYF.

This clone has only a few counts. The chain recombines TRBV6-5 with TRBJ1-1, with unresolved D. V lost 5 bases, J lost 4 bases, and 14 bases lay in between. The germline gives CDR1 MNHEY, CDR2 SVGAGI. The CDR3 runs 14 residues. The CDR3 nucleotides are TGTGCCAGCAGTGGGCGGGTAATCGGCACTGAAGCTTTCTTT. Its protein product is CASSGRVIGTEAFF.